Presented here are 7 T cell receptor beta chains from one specimen sequenced in a study of shared clonotypes between healthy human individuals. In the naive CD8 group, cells lacked CD45RO and were positively selected for CCR7, so terminally differentiated effector memory CD45RA+ cells were left out. Clones were read by immunoSEQ multiplex PCR, and TCRdb kept only the in-frame ones, dropping some. The sample lists more than 2 million clones, over 85% occurring once. What was sequenced was naive CD8+ T cells from PBMCs. All receptors come from a man between 18 and 29 years old in good health. Some clones in this sample may be carry-over from other donors' samples.

J is TRBJ1-1 and V is TRBV4-1, with D perhaps matching TRBD1 (5 bases). Germline assignment: CDR1 MGHRA and CDR2 YSYEKL. Trimming removed 4 bases from V and 4 bases from J, with 13 bases in between. There are 14 residues in the CDR3. CDR3 protein: CASSLERGGTEAFF. The CDR3 DNA is TGCGCCAGCAGCCTAGAACGGGGGGGCACTGAAGCTTTCTTT.

The rearrangement uses TRBV6-6 and TRBJ2-2; possible D gene TRBD2, 5 bases. The CDR3 is 12 residues long. Germline lookup yields CDR1 MNHNY and CDR2 SVGAGI (reference sequence). Trimming shortened V by 10 bases and J by 0 bases, and 6 bases separated the two germline ends. In DNA form, the CDR3 reads TGTGCCATACTAGCGAACACCGGGGAGCTGTTTTTT. It translates to CAILANTGELFF.

The chain has TRBV30 and TRBJ1-1; 10 nucleotides agree with TRBD1. The CDR3 totals 16 residues. The germline V gene encodes CDR1 GTSNPN and CDR2 SVGIG (reference sequence). V lost 5 bases and J lost 0; bases outside the gene matches: 9. The CDR3 region is CAWARDRGPMNTEAFF. The CDR3 region has the DNA TGTGCCTGGGCCCGGGACAGGGGACCCATGAACACTGAAGCTTTCTTT.

The chain employs TRBV2 and TRBJ2-7, with D possibly TRBD1 on 6 matching bases. The CDR3 runs to 15 residues. Germline assignment: CDR1 SNHLY and CDR2 FYNNEI. V dropped 3 bases and J dropped 2 bases, with 14 bases sitting between them. The CDR3 spells CASSDPGGQTYEQYF. The CDR3 nucleotides read TGTGCCAGCAGTGATCCCGGCGGACAGACCTACGAGCAGTACTTC.

The V and J genes are TRBV9 and TRBJ2-7, with a tentative D call TRBD1 (6 bases). This CDR3 is 14 amino acids long. V dropped 4 bases and J dropped 6 bases, with 17 bases sitting between them. Germline V gives CDR1 SGDLS, CDR2 YYNGEE. CDR3 DNA: TGTGCCAGCAGCCAGGACAGCGCCGTCCGCGAGCAGTACTTC. Translated: CASSQDSAVREQYF.

This chain links TRBV28 with TRBJ1-1, with D maybe TRBD1 (5 bases). V was trimmed by 6 bases and J by 6 bases, leaving 14 bases between them. Germline assignment: CDR1 MDHEN and CDR2 SYDVKM. The CDR3 length is 13 residues. The DNA for the CDR3 is TGTGCCAGCAGCTATACTCCGGGACCTGAAGCTTTCTTT. It is translated as CASSYTPGPEAFF.

The genes are TRBV6-1 and TRBJ2-5; D gene uncertain. From germline, CDR1 is MNHNS and CDR2 SASEGT. V lost 0 bases to trimming and J lost 5 bases, with 13 bases between them. The CDR3 consists of 15 residues. This chain's CDR3 is CASSEAPQMGETQYF. The CDR3 DNA sequence: TGTGCCAGCAGTGAAGCTCCCCAAATGGGGGAGACCCAGTACTTC.